This T cell receptor beta chain emerged from a study of blood T cell repertoires in COVID-19. Overall study: Collection of acute and convalescent COVID-19 samples took place in the United States, Italy and Spain. T cells, B-cell-depleted T cells, or PBMCs supplied cDNA or gDNA.

Germline trimming cut 1 base from V and 6 bases from J; bases unmatched to any gene: 13. The CDR3 is 19 residues long. CDR1 is SGHRS, CDR2 YFSETQ, per germline. Assay: immunoSEQ multiplex PCR; the TCRdb copy retains only in-frame clones and omits some. This sample has some 110,000 clones; 70% to 90% occur once, and the top ten carry roughly 8%. Sample: peripheral blood. The sequence derives from a man between 65 and 85 years old who had recovered from COVID-19. This sequence joins TRBV5-1 and TRBJ2-2; 12 bases align to TRBD2. CDR3 coding DNA: TGCGCCAGCAGCTTGATCTTCCCTAGCGGGGGGGCCCGCGCCGGGGAGCTGTTTTTT. Translated, it gives CASSLIFPSGGARAGELFF.